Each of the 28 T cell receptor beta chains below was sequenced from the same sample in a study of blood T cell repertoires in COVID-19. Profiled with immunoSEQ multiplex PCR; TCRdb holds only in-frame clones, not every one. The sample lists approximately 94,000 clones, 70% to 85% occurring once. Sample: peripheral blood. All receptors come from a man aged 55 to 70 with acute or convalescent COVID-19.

This CDR3 reads CASSHRLGQAGSGNTIYF. CDR3 bases: TGTGCCAGCAGCCACCGCCTCGGACAGGCGGGTTCTGGAAACACCATATATTTT. The gene calls are TRBV14 and TRBJ1-3; 7 bases fit TRBD1. The CDR3 spans 18 residues. CDR1 and CDR2 (germline): SGHDN, FVKESK. V gave up 3 bases and J gave up 1 base; unmatched junction bases: 12.

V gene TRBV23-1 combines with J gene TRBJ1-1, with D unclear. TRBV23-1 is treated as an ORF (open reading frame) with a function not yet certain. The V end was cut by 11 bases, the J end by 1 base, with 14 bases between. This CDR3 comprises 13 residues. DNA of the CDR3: TGCGCCCCACCGGAGCGTCGGAACACTGAAGCTTTCTTT. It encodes CAPPERRNTEAFF.

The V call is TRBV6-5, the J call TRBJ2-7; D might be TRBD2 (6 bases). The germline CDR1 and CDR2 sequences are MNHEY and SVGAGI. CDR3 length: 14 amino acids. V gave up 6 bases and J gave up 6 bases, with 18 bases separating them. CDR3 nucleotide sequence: TGTGCCAGCAGGAGCCCCCATGGGGACTCCGAGCAGTACGTC. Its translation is CASRSPHGDSEQYV.

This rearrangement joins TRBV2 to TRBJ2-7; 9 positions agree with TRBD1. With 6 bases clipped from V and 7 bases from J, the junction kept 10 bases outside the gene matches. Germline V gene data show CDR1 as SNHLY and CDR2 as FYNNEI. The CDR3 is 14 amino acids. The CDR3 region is CASSSPGQGGEQYV. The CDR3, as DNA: TGTGCCAGCAGCAGCCCGGGACAGGGCGGGGAGCAGTACGTC.

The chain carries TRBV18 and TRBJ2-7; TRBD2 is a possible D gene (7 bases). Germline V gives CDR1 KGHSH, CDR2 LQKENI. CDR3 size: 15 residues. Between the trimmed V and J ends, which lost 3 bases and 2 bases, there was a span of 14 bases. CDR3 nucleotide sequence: TGTGCCAGCTCACCGGGCGGGGGCAGCGCCTACGAGCAGTACTTC. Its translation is CASSPGGGSAYEQYF.

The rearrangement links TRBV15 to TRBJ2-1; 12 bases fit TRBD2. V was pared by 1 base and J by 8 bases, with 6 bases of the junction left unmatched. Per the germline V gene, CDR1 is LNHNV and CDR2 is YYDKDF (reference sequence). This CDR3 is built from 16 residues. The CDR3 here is CATSRGPSSGGDEQFF. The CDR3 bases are TGTGCCACCAGCAGAGGGCCTTCTAGCGGGGGGGATGAGCAGTTCTTC. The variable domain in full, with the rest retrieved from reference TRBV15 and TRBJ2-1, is DAMVIQNPRYQVTQFGKPVTLSCSQTLNHNVMYWYQQKSSQAPKLLFHYYDKDFNNEADTPDNFQSRRPNTSFCFLDIRSPGLGDTAMYLCATSRGPSSGGDEQFFGPGTRLTVL.

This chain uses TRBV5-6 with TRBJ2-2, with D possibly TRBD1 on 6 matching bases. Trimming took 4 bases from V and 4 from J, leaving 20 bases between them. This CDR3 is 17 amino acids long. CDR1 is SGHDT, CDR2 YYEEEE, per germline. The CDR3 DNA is TGTGCCAGCAGCGACCTAAACAGGGCCTTGAGCACCGGGGAGCTGTTTTTT. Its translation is CASSDLNRALSTGELFF.

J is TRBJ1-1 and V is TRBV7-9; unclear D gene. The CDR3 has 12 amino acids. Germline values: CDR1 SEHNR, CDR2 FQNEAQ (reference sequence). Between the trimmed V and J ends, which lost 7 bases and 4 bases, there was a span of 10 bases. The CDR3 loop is CASIRGGTEAFF. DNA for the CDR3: TGTGCCAGCATCCGGGGTGGCACTGAAGCTTTCTTT.

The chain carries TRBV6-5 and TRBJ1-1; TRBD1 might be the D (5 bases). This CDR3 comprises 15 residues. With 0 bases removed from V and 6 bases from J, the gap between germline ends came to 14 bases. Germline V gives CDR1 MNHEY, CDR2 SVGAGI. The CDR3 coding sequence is TGTGCCAGCAGTTACTCGAGAAACAGGTTGTCTGAAGCTTTCTTT. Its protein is CASSYSRNRLSEAFF.

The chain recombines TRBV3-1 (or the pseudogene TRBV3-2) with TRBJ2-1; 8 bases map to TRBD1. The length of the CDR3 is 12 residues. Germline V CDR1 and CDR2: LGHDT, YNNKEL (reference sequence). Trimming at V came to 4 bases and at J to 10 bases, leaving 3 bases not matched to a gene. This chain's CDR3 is CASSLRTGEQFF. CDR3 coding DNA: TGTGCCAGCAGCCTCCGGACAGGGGAGCAGTTCTTC.

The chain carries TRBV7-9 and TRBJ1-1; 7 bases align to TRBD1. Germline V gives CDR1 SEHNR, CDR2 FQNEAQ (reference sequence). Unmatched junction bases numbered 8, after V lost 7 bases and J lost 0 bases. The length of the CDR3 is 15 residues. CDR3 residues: CASTYRQGMNTEAFF. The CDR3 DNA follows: TGTGCCAGCACCTACAGACAGGGAATGAACACTGAAGCTTTCTTT.

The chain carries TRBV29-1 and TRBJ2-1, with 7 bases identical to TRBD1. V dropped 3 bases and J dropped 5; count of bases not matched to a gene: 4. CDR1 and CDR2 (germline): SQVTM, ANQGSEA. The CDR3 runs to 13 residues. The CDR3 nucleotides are TGCAGCGTTGACGGGACAGACGACAATGAGCAGTTCTTC. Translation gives CSVDGTDDNEQFF.

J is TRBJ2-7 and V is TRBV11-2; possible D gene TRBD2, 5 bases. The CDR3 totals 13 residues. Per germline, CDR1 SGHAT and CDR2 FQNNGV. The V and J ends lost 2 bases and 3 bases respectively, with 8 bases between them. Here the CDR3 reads CASSLRAGYEQYV. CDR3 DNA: TGTGCCAGCAGCTTAAGGGCGGGCTACGAGCAGTACGTC.

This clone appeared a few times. CDR3 sequence: CASSLDDNYGYTF. The CDR3 nucleotides are TGTGCCAGCAGTCTAGACGATAACTATGGCTACACCTTC. The rearrangement uses TRBV2 and TRBJ1-2; D is unresolved. Germline V gives CDR1 SNHLY, CDR2 FYNNEI. This CDR3 region has 13 residues. Trimming removed 5 bases from V and 1 base from J, with 8 bases in between.

CDR3 bases: TGTGCCAGTAGGCCCCGGGGGTCGGGGGCCAACGTCCTGACTTTC. It codes for CASRPRGSGANVLTF. V gene TRBV19 combines with J gene TRBJ2-6; D might be TRBD2 (6 bases). Trimming removed 6 bases from V and 4 bases from J, with 13 bases in between. CDR3 length: 15 residues. CDR1 is LNHDA and CDR2 is SQIVND in the germline V gene (reference sequence).

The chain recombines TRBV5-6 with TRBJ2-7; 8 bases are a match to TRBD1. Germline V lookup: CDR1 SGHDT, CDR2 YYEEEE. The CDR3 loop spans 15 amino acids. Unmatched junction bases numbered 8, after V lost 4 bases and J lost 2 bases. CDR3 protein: CASSPLGQETYEQYF. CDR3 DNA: TGTGCCAGCAGCCCGCTGGGACAGGAGACCTACGAGCAGTACTTC.

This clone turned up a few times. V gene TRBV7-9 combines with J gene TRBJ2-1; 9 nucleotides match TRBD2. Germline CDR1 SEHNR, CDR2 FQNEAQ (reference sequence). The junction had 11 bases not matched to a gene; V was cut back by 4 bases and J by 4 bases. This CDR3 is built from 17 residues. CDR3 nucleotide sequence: TGTGCCAGCAGCTCAGAAGTAGCGGGGGCGGGTTACAATGAGCAGTTCTTC. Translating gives CASSSEVAGAGYNEQFF.

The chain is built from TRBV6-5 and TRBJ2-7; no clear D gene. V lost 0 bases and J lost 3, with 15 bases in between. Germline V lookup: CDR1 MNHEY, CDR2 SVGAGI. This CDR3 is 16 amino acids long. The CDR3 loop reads CASSYSPSSPLYEQYF. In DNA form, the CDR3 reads TGTGCCAGCAGTTACTCCCCCTCATCCCCACTCTACGAGCAGTACTTC.

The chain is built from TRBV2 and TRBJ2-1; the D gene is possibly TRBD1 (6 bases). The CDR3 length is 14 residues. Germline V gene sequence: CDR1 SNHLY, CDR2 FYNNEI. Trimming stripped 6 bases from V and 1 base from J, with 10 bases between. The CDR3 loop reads CASRPGQSYNEQFF. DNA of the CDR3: TGTGCCAGCAGACCCGGACAGTCCTACAATGAGCAGTTCTTC. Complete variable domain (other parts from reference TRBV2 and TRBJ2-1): EPEVTQTPSHQVTQMGQEVILRCVPISNHLYFYWYRQILGQKVEFLVSFYNNEISEKSEIFDDQFSVERPDGSNFTLKIRSTKLEDSAMYFCASRPGQSYNEQFFGPGTRLTVL.

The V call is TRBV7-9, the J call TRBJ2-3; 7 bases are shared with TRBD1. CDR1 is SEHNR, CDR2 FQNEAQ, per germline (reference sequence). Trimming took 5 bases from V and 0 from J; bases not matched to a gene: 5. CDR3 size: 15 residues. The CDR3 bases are TGTGCCAGCAGCCCTAACAGGGGAAGCACAGATACGCAGTATTTT. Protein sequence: CASSPNRGSTDTQYF.

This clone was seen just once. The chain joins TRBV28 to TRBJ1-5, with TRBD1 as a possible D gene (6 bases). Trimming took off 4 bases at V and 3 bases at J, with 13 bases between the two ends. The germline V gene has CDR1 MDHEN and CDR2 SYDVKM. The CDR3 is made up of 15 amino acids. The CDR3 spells CASSWVSGVNQPQHF. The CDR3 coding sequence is TGTGCCAGCAGTTGGGTTTCAGGGGTCAATCAGCCCCAGCATTTT.

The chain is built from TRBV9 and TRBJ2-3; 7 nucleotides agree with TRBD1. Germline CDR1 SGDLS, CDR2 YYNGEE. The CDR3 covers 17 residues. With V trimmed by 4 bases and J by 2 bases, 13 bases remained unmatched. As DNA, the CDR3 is TGTGCCAGCAGCTCACGCCTACCAGGACAGGTCACAGATACGCAGTATTTT. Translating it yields CASSSRLPGQVTDTQYF.

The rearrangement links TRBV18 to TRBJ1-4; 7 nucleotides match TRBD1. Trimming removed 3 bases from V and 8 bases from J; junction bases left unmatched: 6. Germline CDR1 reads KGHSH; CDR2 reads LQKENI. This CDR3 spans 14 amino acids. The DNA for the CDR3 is TGTGCCAGCTCACCTGACAGGGTGGGCGAAAAACTGTTTTTT. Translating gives CASSPDRVGEKLFF.

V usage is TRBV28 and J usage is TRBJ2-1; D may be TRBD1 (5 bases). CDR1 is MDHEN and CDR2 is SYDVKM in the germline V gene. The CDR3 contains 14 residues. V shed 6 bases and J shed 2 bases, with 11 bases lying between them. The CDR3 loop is CASSPRGTYNEQFF. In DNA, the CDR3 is TGTGCCAGCAGCCCAAGGGGAACCTACAATGAGCAGTTCTTC.

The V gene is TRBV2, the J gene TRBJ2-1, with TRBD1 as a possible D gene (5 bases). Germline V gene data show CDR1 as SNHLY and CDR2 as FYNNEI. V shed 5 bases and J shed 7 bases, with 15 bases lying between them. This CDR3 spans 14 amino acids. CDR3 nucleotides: TGTGCCAGCAGTCCAGGGTTTATCTGGAATGAGCAGTTCTTC. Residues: CASSPGFIWNEQFF.

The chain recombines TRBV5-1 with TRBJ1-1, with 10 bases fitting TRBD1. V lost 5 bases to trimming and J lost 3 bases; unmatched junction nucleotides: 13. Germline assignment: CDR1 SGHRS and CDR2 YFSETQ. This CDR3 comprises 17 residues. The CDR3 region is CASRPGDRGYQDTEAFF. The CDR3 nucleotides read TGCGCCAGCAGACCCGGGGACAGGGGATATCAGGACACTGAAGCTTTCTTT.

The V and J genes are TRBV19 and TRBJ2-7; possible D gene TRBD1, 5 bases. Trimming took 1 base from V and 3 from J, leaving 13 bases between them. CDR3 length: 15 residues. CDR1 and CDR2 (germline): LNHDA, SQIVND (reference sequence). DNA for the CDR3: TGTGCCAGTAGTATAGGGGGCGGCAGCTACTACGAGCAGTACTTC. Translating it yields CASSIGGGSYYEQYF.

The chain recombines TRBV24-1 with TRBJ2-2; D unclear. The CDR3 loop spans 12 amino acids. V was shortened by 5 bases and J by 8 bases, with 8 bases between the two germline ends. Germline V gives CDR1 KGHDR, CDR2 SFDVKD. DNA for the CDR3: TGTGCCACCAGTGCCCTGAGGGGGGAGCTGTTTTTT. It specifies CATSALRGELFF.